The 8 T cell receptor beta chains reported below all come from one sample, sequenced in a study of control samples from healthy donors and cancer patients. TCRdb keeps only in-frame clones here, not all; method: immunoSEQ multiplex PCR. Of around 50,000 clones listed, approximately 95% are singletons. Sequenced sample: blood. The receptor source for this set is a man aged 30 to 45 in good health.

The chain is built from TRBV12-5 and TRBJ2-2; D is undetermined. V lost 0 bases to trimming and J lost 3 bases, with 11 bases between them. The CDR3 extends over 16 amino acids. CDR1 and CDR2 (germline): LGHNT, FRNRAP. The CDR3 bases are TGTGCTAGTGGTTTGGTAATCGGACGGGACACCGGGGAGCTGTTTTTT. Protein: CASGLVIGRDTGELFF.

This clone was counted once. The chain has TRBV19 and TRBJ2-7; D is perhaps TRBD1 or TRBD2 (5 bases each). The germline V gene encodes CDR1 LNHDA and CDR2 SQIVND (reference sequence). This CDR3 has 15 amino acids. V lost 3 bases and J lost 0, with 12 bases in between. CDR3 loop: CASSISGAPSYEQYF. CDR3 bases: TGTGCCAGTAGTATCTCCGGGGCTCCCTCCTACGAGCAGTACTTC.

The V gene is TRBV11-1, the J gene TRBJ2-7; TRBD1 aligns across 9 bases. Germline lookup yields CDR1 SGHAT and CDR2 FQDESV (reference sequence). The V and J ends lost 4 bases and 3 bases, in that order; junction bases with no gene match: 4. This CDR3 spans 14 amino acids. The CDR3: CASSYSGQGYEQYF. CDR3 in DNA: TGTGCCAGCAGCTATTCGGGACAGGGCTACGAGCAGTACTTC.

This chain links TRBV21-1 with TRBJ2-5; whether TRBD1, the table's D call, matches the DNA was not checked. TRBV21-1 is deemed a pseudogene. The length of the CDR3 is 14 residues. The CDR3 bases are TGTGCCAGCAGCAAAGTGGACAGCCAAGAGACCCAGTACTTC. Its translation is CASSKVDSQETQYF.

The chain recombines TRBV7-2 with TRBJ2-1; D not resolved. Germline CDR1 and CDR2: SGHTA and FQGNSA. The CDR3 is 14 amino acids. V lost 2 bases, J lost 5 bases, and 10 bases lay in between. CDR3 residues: CASSLNPQDNEQFF. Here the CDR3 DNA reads TGTGCCAGCAGCTTAAACCCCCAAGACAATGAGCAGTTCTTC.

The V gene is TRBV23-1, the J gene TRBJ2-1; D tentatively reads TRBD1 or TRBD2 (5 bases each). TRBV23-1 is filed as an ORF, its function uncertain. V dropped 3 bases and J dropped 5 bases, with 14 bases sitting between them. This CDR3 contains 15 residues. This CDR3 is CASSHLREGDNEQFF. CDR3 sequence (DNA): TGCGCCAGCAGTCACTTACGGGAAGGGGACAATGAGCAGTTCTTC.

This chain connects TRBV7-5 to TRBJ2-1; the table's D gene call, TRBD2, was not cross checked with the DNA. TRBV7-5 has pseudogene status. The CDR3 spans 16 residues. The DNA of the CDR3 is TGTGCCAGAAGCTTAACCCTAGCGGGGGAGATCAATGAGCAGTTCTTC. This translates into CARSLTLAGEINEQFF.

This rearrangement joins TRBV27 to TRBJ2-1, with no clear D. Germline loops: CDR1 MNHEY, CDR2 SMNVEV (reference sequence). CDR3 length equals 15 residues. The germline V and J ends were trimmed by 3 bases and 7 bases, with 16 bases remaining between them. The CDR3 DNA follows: TGTGCCAGCAGTTTTGGTTCCATCCCACGGAATGAGCAGTTCTTC. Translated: CASSFGSIPRNEQFF.